This TCR beta chain was observed in a study of radiation and T cells in renal cell carcinoma (dated by TCRdb to the early 2020s). With respect to the entire study: Samples were obtained from a clinical trial, in which 15 Gy stereotactic body radiation therapy was delivered to primary renal cell carcinomas and nephrectomy was performed 4 weeks later. A total of around 53 samples underwent TCR beta sequencing, made up of approximately 26 tumors and around 27 peripheral blood samples. Across all 53 samples, several million unique CDR3 nucleotide sequences encoding around 2.8 million unique CDR3 amino acid sequences were identified. Overall study results and their limits: No pretreatment tumor biopsies were available, so the baseline intratumoral presence of clonotypes could not be determined. In blood, the top tumor clonotypes increased from baseline to 2 weeks after radiation and then shrank by 4 weeks, which suggests a temporary expansion of tumor-resident clones. Tracking of blood repertoire dynamics stopped at more than three weeks after treatment, with no follow-up past that point. With a single-armed trial design, the study had no way to address how radiation dose or scheduling affects the TCR repertoire.

Following the manufacturer's recommendations, the immunoSEQ kit was used to generate TCR beta libraries from genomic DNA. For library preparation, a first multiplex PCR was performed with proprietary primers, followed by a second PCR in which unique barcodes were added, and bead cleanups were performed after each round. A kit-provided positive control reaction and a negative control reaction were included in every sample batch. The final libraries were assessed on an Agilent 4200 TapeStation D1000 ScreenTape, pooled by volume, and quantified by qPCR. An Illumina NextSeq500 fitted with a MidOutput 150-cycle cartridge performed the sequencing, running 156 Read1 cycles and 15 Index1 cycles with the kit's custom primers. The pooled library was loaded at 0.75 to 1 pM, and around 22% PhiX control was spiked in. The source study handled its data this way. Vendor-processed data were analyzed in R, and a clonotype was defined as all T cells sharing the same CDR3 nucleotide sequence. For clone abundance analyses, frequencies were normalized to the 10,000 most abundant clones per sample. Public T cell clones, which averaged fewer than five per sample, were removed prior to analysis. Tumor-enriched and baseline blood-enriched clonotypes were defined by at least a 32-fold difference in abundance between compartments. A beta-binomial differential abundance model was used to identify clonotypes that expanded or contracted between blood time points. Tumor-blood repertoire similarity was measured with the Baroni-Urbani and Buser coefficient, and group comparisons used two-tailed Wilcoxon tests in R. Entries here come from immuneACCESS through TCRdb and include only in-frame sequences with V and J called. Some clones fail to appear in such tables; in the studies checked, an unresolved V gene covers under half of the shortfall, and the cause of the remainder is unknown. V and J calls and clone size are as listed in that table; D and trimming were resolved from the DNA. In this sample the table shows 70,000 to 95,000 clones, roughly four fifths of which occur a single time. The ten largest clonotypes hold around 6.3% of the sample.

The sample's time point label, decoded: baseline pretreatment blood. The intended sense of this specimen's treatment or condition label: 15 Gy SBRT to primary tumor, nephrectomy 4 weeks later. To follow tumor-enriched clonotypes, peripheral blood was collected serially from radiation-treated patients at baseline and again at 2 weeks and 4 weeks after SBRT. Every patient's renal cell carcinoma showed clear cell pathology. Genomic DNA for TCR sequencing was prepared using the QIAamp DNA Blood Mini Kit (Qiagen). Only samples passing all quality control checks were included in the analyses. In regard to this clone: Its antigen target is currently unknown. Base qualities were left out, and no much larger clone turns up one base away.

The CDR3 holds 12 amino acids from the cysteine to the phenylalanine. Only the CDR3 portion is preserved as DNA: 36 bases, with reading frame beginning at the first base. CDR1 and CDR2 were assigned from the germline V gene (reference sequence) as SGHNT and YYREEE. Cut back by 4 bases and 2 bases, the V and J ends lie 6 bases apart. The TCR sequence derives from a man aged 55-75 years with renal cell carcinoma. Material: blood, obtained from a patient whose treatment included radiotherapy and nephrectomy. The chain is made from TRBV5-4 and TRBJ1-1; too little of a D gene remains to name it. This receptor has the CDR3 CASSRGNTEAFF. The nucleotide sequence is given as TGTGCCAGCAGCCGAGGAAACACTGAAGCTTTCTTT.